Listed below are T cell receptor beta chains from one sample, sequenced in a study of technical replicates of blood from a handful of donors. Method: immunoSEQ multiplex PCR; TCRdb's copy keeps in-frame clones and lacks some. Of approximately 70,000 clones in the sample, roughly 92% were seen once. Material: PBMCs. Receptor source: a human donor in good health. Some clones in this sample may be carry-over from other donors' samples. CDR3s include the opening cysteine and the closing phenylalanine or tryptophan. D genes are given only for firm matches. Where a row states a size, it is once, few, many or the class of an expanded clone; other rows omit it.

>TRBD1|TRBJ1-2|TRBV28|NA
CASSSTGGRSYTF
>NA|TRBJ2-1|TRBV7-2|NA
CASIQDLFSYNEQFF
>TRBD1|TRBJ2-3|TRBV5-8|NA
CASSFIWDRDSDTQYF
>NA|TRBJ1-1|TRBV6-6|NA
CASSSFNTEAFF
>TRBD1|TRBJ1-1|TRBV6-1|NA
CASSKGADRANTEAFF
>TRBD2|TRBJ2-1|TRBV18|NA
CASSPSSGGYYNEQFF
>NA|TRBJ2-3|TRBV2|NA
CASSIRLAGDTQYF
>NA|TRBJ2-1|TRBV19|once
CASSIRGGIKLEEYNEQFF
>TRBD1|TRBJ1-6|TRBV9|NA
CASSGGTGGSPLHF
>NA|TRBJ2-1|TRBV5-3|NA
CARSLLTRHPYNEQFF
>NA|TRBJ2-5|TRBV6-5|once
CASSQWTVGRETQYF
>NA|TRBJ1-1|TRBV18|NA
CASSAGDMNTEAFF
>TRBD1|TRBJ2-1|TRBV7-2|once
CASSARQGYNEQFF
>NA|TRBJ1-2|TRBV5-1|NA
CASSVDILSGGYTF
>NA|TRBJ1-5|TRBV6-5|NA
CASRYAGNQPQHF
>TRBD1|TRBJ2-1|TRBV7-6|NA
CASSYRDRDNEQFF
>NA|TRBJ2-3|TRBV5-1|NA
CASSLDAGGTDTQYF
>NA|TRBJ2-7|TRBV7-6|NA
CASSPGTSSYEQYF
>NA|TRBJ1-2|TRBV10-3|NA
CAISEVHRGYTF
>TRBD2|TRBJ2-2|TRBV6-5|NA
CAKGGPSTGELFF
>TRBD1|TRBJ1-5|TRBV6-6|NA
CASSTGTANQPQHF
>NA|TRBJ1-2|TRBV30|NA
CAWQENYGYTF
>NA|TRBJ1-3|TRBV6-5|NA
CASRETLSGNTIYF
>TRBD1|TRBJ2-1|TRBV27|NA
CASSFRPNRGYNEQFF
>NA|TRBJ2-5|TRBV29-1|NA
CSAGGQETQYF
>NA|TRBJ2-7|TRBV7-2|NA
CASSPNPGSYEQYF
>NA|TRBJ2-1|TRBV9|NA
CASSVTPLGDNEQFF
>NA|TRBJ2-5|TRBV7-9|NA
CASSLAGGGEETQYF
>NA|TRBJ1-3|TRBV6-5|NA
CASSFTQGSGNTIYF
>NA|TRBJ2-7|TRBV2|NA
CASRRAYEQYF
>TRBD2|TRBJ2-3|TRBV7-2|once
CASRAGTSGGPWTDTQYF
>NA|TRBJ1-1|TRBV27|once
CASSFGGLNTEAFF
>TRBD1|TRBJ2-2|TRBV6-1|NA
CASTGTGGNTGELFF
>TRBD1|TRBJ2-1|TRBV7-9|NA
CASRRAGQVRNEQFF
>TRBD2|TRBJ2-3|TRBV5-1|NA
CASSPSGAPATDTQYF
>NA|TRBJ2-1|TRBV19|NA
CASSIGQSSSYNEQFF
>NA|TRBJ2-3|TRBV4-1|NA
CASKVGLGDTQYF
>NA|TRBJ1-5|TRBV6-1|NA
CASSEPGISNQPQHF
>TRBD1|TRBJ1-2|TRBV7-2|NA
CASSLPGQELYYGYTF
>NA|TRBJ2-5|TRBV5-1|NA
CASSPTPGEVETQYF
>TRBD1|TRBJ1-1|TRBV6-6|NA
CASSYRDRNTEAFF
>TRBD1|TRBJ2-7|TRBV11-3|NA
CASSLTGAYEQYF
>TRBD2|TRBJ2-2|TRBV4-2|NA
CASSQDRLAVNTGELFF
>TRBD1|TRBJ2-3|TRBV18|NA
CASSGTGGITLQYF
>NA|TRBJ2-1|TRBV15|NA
CATSRDLNSPSGYNEQFF
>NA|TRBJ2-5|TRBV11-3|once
CASSLAGQQETQYF
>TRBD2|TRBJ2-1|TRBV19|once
CASSILAGVSYNEQFF
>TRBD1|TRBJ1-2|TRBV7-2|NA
CASSSYGQGLNYGYTF
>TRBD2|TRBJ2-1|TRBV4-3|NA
CASSQEILAGPPYNEQFF
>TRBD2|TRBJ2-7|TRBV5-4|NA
CASSATIREGEQYF
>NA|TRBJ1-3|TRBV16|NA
CASSRSTGPSGNTIYF
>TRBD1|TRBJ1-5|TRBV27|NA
CASSSGTGSNQPQHF